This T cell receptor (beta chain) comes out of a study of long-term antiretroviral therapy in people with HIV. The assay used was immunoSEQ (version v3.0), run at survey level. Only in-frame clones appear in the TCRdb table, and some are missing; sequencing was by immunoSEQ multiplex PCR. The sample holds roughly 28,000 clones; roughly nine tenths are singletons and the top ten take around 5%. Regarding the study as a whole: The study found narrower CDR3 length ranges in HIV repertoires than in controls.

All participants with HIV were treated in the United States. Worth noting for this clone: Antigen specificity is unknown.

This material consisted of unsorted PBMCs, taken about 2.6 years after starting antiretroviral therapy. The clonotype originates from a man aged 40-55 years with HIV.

Here the CDR3 reads CASSSQGFTEAFF. The CDR3 DNA follows: TGTGCCAGCAGCTCCCAGGGGTTTACTGAAGCTTTCTTT. The J gene is TRBJ1-1, the V gene TRBV5-4; weak D call: TRBD1 (6 bases). CDR1 is SGHNT and CDR2 is YYREEE in the germline V gene (reference sequence). V was shortened by 3 bases and J by 5 bases, with 11 bases between the two germline ends. CDR3 length equals 13 residues.